This paragraph covers one T cell receptor (beta chain) sequence. Donors were grouped by their self-reported clinical history. Exposed participants encountered a COVID-19 case during the 2 weeks preceding study entry. The record originates from a study of blood T cell repertoires in COVID-19. As originally analysed: Cell counts per sample came from amplifying reference gene primers. The method was immunoSEQ multiplex PCR; TCRdb's version includes in-frame clones alone and lacks a portion of them. V and J calls and clone size are given by that table; D and trimming were obtained from the DNA. The sample includes 130,000 to 150,000 clones, around 90% of them seen just once. Germline CDR1 reads MNHEY; CDR2 reads SVGAGI. This CDR3 has 14 amino acids. Trimming took 6 bases from V and 5 from J; bases not matched to a gene: 9.

The sequence was obtained from a woman aged 35 to 49 who had been exposed to COVID-19. The sequenced sample consisted of PBMCs or T cells enriched from blood (not recorded which). The genes are TRBV6-5 and TRBJ2-5, with 7 positions matching TRBD2. CDR3 residues: CASSLAQGGETQYF. Here the CDR3 DNA reads TGTGCCAGCAGCCTCGCTCAGGGAGGGGAGACCCAGTACTTC.